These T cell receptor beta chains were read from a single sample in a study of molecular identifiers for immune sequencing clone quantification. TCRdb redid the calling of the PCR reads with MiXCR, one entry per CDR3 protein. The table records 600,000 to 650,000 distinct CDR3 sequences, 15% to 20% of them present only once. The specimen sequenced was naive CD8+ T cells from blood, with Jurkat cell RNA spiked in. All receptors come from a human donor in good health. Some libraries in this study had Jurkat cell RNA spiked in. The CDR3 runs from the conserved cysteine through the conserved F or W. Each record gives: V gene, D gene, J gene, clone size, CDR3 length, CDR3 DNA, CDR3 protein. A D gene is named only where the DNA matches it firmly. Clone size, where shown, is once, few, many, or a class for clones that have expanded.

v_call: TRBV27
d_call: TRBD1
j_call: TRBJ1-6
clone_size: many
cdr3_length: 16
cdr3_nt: TGTGCCAGCAGTTCCATAGACAGGGGGAGAGGCTCACCCCTCCACTTT
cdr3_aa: CASSSIDRGRGSPLHF

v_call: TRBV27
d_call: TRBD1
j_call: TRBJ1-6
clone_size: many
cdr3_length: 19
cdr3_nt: TGTGCCAGCAGTCTACACCCCTCTGACAGGGTAAAAGATAATTCACCCCTCCACTTT
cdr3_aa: CASSLHPSDRVKDNSPLHF

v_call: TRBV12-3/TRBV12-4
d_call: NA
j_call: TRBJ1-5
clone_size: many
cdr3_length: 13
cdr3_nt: TGTGCCAGCAGTTTTTCCTACAATCAGCCCCAGCATTTT
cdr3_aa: CASSFSYNQPQHF

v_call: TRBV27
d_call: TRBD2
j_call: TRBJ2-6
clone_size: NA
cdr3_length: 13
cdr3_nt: TGTGCCAGCAGGCGGGGGGGGGCCAACGTCCTGACTTTC
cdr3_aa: CASRRGGANVLTF

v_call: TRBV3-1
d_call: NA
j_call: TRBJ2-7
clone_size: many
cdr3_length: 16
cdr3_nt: TGTGCCAGCAGCCAAGACATAGCGGCAGATTACTACGAGCAGTACTTC
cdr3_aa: CASSQDIAADYYEQYF

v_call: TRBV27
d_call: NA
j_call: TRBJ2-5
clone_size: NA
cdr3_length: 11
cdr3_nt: TGTGCCAGCAGAGGGCAAGAGACCCAGTACTTC
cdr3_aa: CASRGQETQYF

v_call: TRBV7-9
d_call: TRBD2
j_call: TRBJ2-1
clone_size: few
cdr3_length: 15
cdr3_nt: TGTGCCAGCAGTCCAAGACAGCGGGGGTACAATGAGCAGTTCTTC
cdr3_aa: CASSPRQRGYNEQFF

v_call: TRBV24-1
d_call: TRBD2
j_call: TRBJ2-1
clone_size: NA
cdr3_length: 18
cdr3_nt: TGTGCCACCAGTGATTCTACAGGGGCTAGCGGGAGTTACAATGAGCAGTTCTTC
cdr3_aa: CATSDSTGASGSYNEQFF

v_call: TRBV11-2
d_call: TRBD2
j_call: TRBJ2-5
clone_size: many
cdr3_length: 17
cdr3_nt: TGTGCCAGCAGCTCTGCACCGGGACTAGCGGGAAGAGTCGACCAGTACTTC
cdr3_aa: CASSSAPGLAGRVDQYF

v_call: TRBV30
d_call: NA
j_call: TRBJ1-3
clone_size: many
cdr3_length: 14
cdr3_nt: TGTGCCTGGAGTGTAACAGTCTCTGGAAACACCATATATTTT
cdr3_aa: CAWSVTVSGNTIYF

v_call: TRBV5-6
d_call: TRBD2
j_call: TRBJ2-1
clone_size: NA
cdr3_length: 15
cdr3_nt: TGTGCCAGCAGCCTATGCGGGGGGGCGGTCTATGAGCAGTTCTTC
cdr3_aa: CASSLCGGAVYEQFF

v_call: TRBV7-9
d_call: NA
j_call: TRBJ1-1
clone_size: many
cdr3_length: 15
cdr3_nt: TGTGCCAGCAGCTTAGTAGGGGCCTTCAACACTGAAGCTTTCTTT
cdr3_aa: CASSLVGAFNTEAFF

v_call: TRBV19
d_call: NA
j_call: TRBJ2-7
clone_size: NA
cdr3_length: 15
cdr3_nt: TGTGCCAGTATGGTGACGCACAGGGCCCCCTACGAGCAGTACTTC
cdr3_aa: CASMVTHRAPYEQYF

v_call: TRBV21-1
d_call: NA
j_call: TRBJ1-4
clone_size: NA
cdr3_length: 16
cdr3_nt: TGTGCCAGCAGCGACCGGGACGGCCCTACTAATGAAAAACTGTTTTTT
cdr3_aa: CASSDRDGPTNEKLFF

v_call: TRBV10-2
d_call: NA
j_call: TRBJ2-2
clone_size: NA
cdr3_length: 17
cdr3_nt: TGCGCCAGCAGTGAGTCCTGGCCAGGAACCACCGGCGGGGAGCTGTTTTTT
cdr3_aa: CASSESWPGTTGGELFF

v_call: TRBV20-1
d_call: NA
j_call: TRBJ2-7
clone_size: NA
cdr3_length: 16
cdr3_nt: TGCAGTGCTAGGGGGTTTGGGGCCCGACGTAGTTACGAGCAGTACTTC
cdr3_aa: CSARGFGARRSYEQYF

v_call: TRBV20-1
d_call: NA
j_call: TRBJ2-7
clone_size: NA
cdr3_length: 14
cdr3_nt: TGCAGTGCTAGAGATCTAGGCAGGACCTACGAGCAGTACTTC
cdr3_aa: CSARDLGRTYEQYF

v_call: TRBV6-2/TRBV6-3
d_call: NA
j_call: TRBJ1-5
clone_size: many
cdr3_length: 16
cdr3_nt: TGTGCCAGCACCATGGACAGCTTGAGAGGCAATCAGCCCCAGCATTTT
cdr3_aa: CASTMDSLRGNQPQHF

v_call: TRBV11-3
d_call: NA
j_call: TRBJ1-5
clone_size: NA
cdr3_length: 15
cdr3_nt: TGTGCCAGCAGCTTAGGACTAGCGGATACAGATACGCAGCATTTT
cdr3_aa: CASSLGLADTDTQHF

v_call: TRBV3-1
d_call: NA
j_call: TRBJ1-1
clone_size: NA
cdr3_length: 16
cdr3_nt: TGTGCCAGCAGCCATGCGGCCGATCAGCTGAACACTGAAGCTTTCTTT
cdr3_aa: CASSHAADQLNTEAFF

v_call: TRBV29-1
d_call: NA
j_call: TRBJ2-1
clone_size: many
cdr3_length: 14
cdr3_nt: TGCAGCGTTGTAGACCAGAGCTCCTACAATGAGCAGTTCTTC
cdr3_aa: CSVVDQSSYNEQFF

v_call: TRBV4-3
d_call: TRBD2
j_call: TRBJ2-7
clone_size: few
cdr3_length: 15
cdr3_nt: TGCGCCAGCAGCCAAGGTAAGACTAGCGGCTACGAGCAGTACTTC
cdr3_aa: CASSQGKTSGYEQYF

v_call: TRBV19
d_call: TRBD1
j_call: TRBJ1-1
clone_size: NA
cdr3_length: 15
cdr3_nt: TGTGCCAGTAGTACCCTAGGACAGGGTAACACTGAAGCTTTCTTT
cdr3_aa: CASSTLGQGNTEAFF

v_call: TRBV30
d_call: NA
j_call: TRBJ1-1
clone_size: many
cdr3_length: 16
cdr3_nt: TGTGCCTGGAGTGCCGGGCAGGAATCCATGAACACTGAAGCTTTCTTT
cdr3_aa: CAWSAGQESMNTEAFF

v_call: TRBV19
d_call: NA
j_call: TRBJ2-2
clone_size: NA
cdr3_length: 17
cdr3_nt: TGTGCCAGTAGCAGACTTCGTGACAGAACGAACACCGGGGAGCTGTTTTTT
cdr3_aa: CASSRLRDRTNTGELFF

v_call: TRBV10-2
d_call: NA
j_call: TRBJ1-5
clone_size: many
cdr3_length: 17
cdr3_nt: TGCGCCAGCAGTGTGGGGCAGGGGTTGGTGGGAAATCAGCCCCAGCATTTT
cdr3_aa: CASSVGQGLVGNQPQHF

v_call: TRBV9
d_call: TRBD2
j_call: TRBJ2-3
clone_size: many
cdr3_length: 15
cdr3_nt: TGTGCCAGCAGCGTAGTAGGAGCGGGAGGTGATACGCAGTATTTT
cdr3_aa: CASSVVGAGGDTQYF

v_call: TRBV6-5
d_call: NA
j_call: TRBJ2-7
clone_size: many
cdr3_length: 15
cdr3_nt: TGTGCCAGCAGTTACGGTCTACCCCAGGAGAGCGAGCAGTACTTC
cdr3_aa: CASSYGLPQESEQYF

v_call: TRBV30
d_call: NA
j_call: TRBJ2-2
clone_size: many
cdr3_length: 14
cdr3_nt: TGTGCCTGGAATGGCCGACTAGACACCGGGGAGCTGTTTTTT
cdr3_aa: CAWNGRLDTGELFF

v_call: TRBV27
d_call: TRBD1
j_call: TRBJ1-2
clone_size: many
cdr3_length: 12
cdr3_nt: TGTGCCACCAAGGGACAGCTCTATGGCTACACCTTC
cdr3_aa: CATKGQLYGYTF

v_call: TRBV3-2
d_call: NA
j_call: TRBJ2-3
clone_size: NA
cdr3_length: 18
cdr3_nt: TGTGCCAGCAGCCACACCCTCTCTAGCGGGGGTCCTTGGGATACGCAGTATTTT
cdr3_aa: CASSHTLSSGGPWDTQYF

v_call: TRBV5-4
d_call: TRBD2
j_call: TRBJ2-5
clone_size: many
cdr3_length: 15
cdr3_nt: TGTGCCAGCAGCTCCTTACTAGCGGTACAAGAGACCCAGTACTTC
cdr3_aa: CASSSLLAVQETQYF

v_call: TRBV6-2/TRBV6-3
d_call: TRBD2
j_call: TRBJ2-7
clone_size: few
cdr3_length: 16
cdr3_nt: TGTGCCAGCAGTGCCCTTGGGCGGGAGGGCGTCTACGAGCAGTACTTC
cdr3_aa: CASSALGREGVYEQYF

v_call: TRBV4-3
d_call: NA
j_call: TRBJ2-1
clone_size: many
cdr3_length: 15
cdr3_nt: TGCGCCAGCAGCCAAATAACAGGGTTTTACAATGAGCAGTTCTTC
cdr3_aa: CASSQITGFYNEQFF

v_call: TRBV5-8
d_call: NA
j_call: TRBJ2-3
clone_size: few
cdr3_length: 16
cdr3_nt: TGTGCCAGCAGCTTGGGTATCCGGCCCCCCACAGATACGCAGTATTTT
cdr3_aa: CASSLGIRPPTDTQYF